A single T cell receptor (beta chain) is shown here with its context. CDR3 length: 15 amino acids. The V end lost 3 bases, the J end lost 4 bases, and 16 bases lay between the germline ends. The germline V gene has CDR1 MDHEN and CDR2 SYDVKM. Amplification of TCR beta CDR3 regions used RNA as the template. An initial round of RT-PCR targeting the TCR CDR3 relied on the HTBI primer set. TCRdb reprocessed the multiplex PCR reads via MiXCR and lists one record per CDR3 protein. The sample has about 610,000 distinct CDR3 sequences, 14% to 15% seen once. The source of the sample is a study of T cells in Graves' hyperthyroidism and ophthalmopathy.

Material for sequencing was blood. This receptor was obtained from a woman aged 40 to 50 with Graves' ophthalmopathy. The rearrangement joins TRBV28 to TRBJ2-7; D perhaps matches TRBD1 (5 bases). CDR3 nucleotides: TGTGCCAGCAGTTTGGTCCAGGGCGAAGATTACGAGCAGTACTTC. Protein sequence: CASSLVQGEDYEQYF.